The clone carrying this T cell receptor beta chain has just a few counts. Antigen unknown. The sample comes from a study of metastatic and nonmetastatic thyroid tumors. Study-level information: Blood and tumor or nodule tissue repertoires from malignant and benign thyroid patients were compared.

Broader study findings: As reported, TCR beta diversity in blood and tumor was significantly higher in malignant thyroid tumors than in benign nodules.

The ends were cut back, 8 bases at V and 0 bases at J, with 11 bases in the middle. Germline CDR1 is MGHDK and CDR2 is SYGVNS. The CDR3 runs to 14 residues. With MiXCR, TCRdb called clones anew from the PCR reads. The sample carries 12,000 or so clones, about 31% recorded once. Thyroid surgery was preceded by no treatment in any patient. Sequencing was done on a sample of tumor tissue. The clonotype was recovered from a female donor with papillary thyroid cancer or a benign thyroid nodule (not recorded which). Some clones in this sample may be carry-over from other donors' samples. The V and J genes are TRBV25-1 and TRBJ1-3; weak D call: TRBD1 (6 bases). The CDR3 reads CASGGDSSGNTIYF. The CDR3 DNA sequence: TGTGCCAGCGGGGGCGACTCCTCTGGAAACACCATATATTTT.